Following are 30 T cell receptor beta chains from one sample sequenced in a study of blood T cell repertoires in COVID-19. Profiled with immunoSEQ multiplex PCR; TCRdb holds only in-frame clones, not every one. The sample has tens of thousands of clones, about 76% seen once; the top ten hold approximately 29%. The sequenced material came from peripheral blood. The receptors here all came from a woman of 80 years or more with active or convalescent COVID-19.

This chain connects TRBV2 to TRBJ2-7; 11 bases match TRBD2. V lost 3 bases, J lost 1 base, and 2 bases stayed unmatched. CDR3 size: 15 residues. Germline V gives CDR1 SNHLY, CDR2 FYNNEI. The chain's CDR3 is CASSEGLAASYEQYF. DNA for the CDR3: TGTGCCAGCAGTGAGGGACTAGCGGCTTCCTACGAGCAGTACTTC.

Concerning this clone itself: The same CDR3 is also encoded by other DNA sequences in this sample. The V gene is TRBV2, the J gene TRBJ1-6; 9 bases fit TRBD1. Germline V gene lookup returns CDR1 SNHLY and CDR2 FYNNEI. The CDR3 is 14 amino acids. Unmatched junction bases numbered 4, after V lost 6 bases and J lost 7 bases. The CDR3 spells CASSATGGNSPLHF. The CDR3 DNA is TGTGCCAGCAGCGCGACAGGGGGGAATTCACCCCTCCACTTT.

The V and J genes are TRBV11-2 and TRBJ1-1; no firm D call. The CDR3 consists of 15 residues. Germline V lookup: CDR1 SGHAT, CDR2 FQNNGV. V lost 1 base to trimming and J lost 1 base, with 10 bases between them. The chain's CDR3 is CASSLGVRQNTEAFF. The CDR3 coding sequence is TGTGCCAGCAGCTTAGGGGTTCGACAGAACACTGAAGCTTTCTTT.

The chain has TRBV6-5 and TRBJ2-7; a possible D gene is TRBD2 (5 bases). The CDR3 totals 15 residues. Germline V gene sequence: CDR1 MNHEY, CDR2 SVGAGI. V was shortened by 6 bases and J by 0 bases, with 15 bases between the two germline ends. The CDR3 DNA sequence: TGTGCCAGCAGCGACTTAGCTGAGGGCTCCTACGAGCAGTACTTC. Protein product: CASSDLAEGSYEQYF.

The rearrangement joins TRBV6-5 to TRBJ1-3; D is possibly TRBD1 (5 bases). The CDR3 is 13 amino acids. CDR1 and CDR2 from the germline V gene are MNHEY and SVGAGI. V lost 2 bases, J lost 4 bases, and 6 bases lay in between. The CDR3 bases are TGTGCCAGCAGTTACCGGACAGGAAACACCATATATTTT. Translation gives CASSYRTGNTIYF.

V usage is TRBV11-2 and J usage is TRBJ1-1; D remains unclear. The CDR3 contains 13 residues. Germline CDR1 and CDR2: SGHAT and FQNNGV. Trimming left V 1 base short and J 1 base short, with 4 bases between. The CDR3 here is CASSLAGNTEAFF. DNA of the CDR3: TGTGCCAGCAGCTTAGCAGGGAACACTGAAGCTTTCTTT.

This clone was counted ten times or more. The chain recombines TRBV9 with TRBJ1-5, with 7 bases aligning to TRBD1. The CDR3 extends over 14 amino acids. Germline V gene data show CDR1 as SGDLS and CDR2 as YYNGEE. J was trimmed by 9 bases and V by 4 bases; bases with no gene match: 10. The CDR3 nucleotides are TGTGCCAGCAGCCTAACAGGGGACGGGGGGCCCCAGCATTTT. Amino acid sequence: CASSLTGDGGPQHF.

This clone was counted only a few times. The chain employs TRBV6-1 and TRBJ1-4; unclear D gene. Trimming stripped 3 bases from V and 16 bases from J, with 15 bases between. The CDR3 totals 12 residues. Germline V lookup: CDR1 MNHNS, CDR2 SASEGT. The CDR3 bases are TGTGCCAGCAGTGAGTCCTCCTATATACGGTTTTTT. Amino acids: CASSESSYIRFF.

V and J are TRBV11-2 and TRBJ2-1, with 7 bases lining up with TRBD2. The germline CDR1 and CDR2 sequences are SGHAT and FQNNGV. V dropped 5 bases and J dropped 1; count of bases not matched to a gene: 5. CDR3 length: 15 residues. The CDR3 loop is CASSPQRGSYNEQFF. The CDR3 bases are TGTGCCAGCAGCCCTCAGCGGGGATCCTACAATGAGCAGTTCTTC.

A single count supports this clone. This chain connects TRBV18 to TRBJ2-5; no reliable D call. CDR1 is KGHSH, CDR2 LQKENI, per germline. The CDR3 is 11 amino acids. The V gene lost 3 bases and the J gene lost 3 bases, with 2 bases spanning the gap. CDR3 sequence: CASSPKETQYF. For the CDR3, the DNA is TGTGCCAGCTCACCCAAAGAGACCCAGTACTTC.

The rearrangement joins TRBV3-1 (or the pseudogene TRBV3-2) to TRBJ1-2; tentatively, D is TRBD1 (6 bases). In germline, CDR1 is LGHDT, CDR2 YNNKEL (reference sequence). V dropped 1 base and J dropped 7 bases, with 16 bases sitting between them. This CDR3 contains 15 residues. CDR3 loop: CASSQGHRARCGYTF. CDR3 nucleotides: TGTGCCAGCAGCCAAGGTCACAGGGCGAGATGTGGCTACACCTTC.

J is TRBJ1-6 and V is TRBV27; D remains unclear. This CDR3 is 12 amino acids long. Trimming removed 3 bases at V and 8 bases at J, with 5 bases between. The germline V gene has CDR1 MNHEY and CDR2 SMNVEV (reference sequence). The CDR3 sequence is CASSFLHSPLHF. CDR3 DNA sequence: TGTGCCAGCAGTTTCCTACATTCACCCCTCCACTTT.

The chain is built from TRBV2 and TRBJ1-1, with D unclear. V was cut by 4 bases and J by 0 bases, with 9 bases left in between. CDR3 length: 14 residues. Germline assignment: CDR1 SNHLY and CDR2 FYNNEI. The CDR3 region is CASSVNGVNTEAFF. DNA for the CDR3: TGTGCCAGCAGTGTGAACGGGGTGAACACTGAAGCTTTCTTT.

The chain is built from TRBV12-3 or TRBV12-4 and TRBJ2-1; D gene unclear. The V gene lost 3 bases and the J gene lost 4 bases, with 7 bases spanning the gap. The CDR3 totals 13 residues. CDR3 DNA: TGTGCCAGCAGTTTGGGCCGATACAATGAGCAGTTCTTC. It translates to CASSLGRYNEQFF.

This chain uses TRBV30 with TRBJ1-2, with a tentative D call TRBD1 (6 bases). Germline V gives CDR1 GTSNPN, CDR2 SVGIG (reference sequence). Trimming removed 0 bases from V and 8 bases from J, with 13 bases in between. This CDR3 comprises 13 residues. In DNA form, the CDR3 reads TGTGCCTGGAGTGTAATGGGGGCAGGGGGCTACACCTTC. Translated, it gives CAWSVMGAGGYTF.

This clone was seen once. The chain joins TRBV2 to TRBJ2-7; unclear D gene. V lost 0 bases to trimming and J lost 3 bases, with 12 bases between them. The CDR3 sequence is 15 residues long. Germline CDR1 reads SNHLY; CDR2 reads FYNNEI. DNA of the CDR3: TGTGCCAGCAGTGAAGCCGGTTTACTACGCTACGAGCAGTACTTC. Residues: CASSEAGLLRYEQYF.

V usage is TRBV5-6 and J usage is TRBJ2-5, with D perhaps matching TRBD1 (5 bases). The CDR3 covers 14 residues. V lost 0 bases, J lost 1 base, and 7 bases lay in between. Germline values: CDR1 SGHDT, CDR2 YYEEEE. For the CDR3, the DNA is TGTGCCAGCAGCTTGGGACAGCCCCAAGAGACCCAGTACTTC. As protein: CASSLGQPQETQYF.

V is TRBV12-2 and J is TRBJ1-3; whether TRBD1, the table's D call, matches the DNA was not checked. TRBV12-2 is a pseudogene. The CDR3 is 16 amino acids. The CDR3, as DNA: TGTGCAAGTCGCCTCGGCAGGGGTGAGGATGGAAACACCATATATTTT. Translated, it gives CASRLGRGEDGNTIYF.

The V and J genes are TRBV3-1 (or the pseudogene TRBV3-2) and TRBJ2-3; the match to TRBD2 covers 9 bases. V lost 3 bases to trimming and J lost 2 bases; unmatched junction nucleotides: 6. Germline loops: CDR1 LGHDT, CDR2 YNNKEL (reference sequence). CDR3 length: 16 residues. The CDR3 protein is CASSQGSGGHTDTQYF. The DNA for the CDR3 is TGTGCCAGCAGCCAGGGTAGCGGGGGCCACACAGATACGCAGTATTTT.

The chain carries TRBV27 and TRBJ2-2, with D perhaps matching TRBD2 (6 bases). From germline, CDR1 is MNHEY and CDR2 SMNVEV (reference sequence). This CDR3 comprises 16 residues. V lost 4 bases to trimming and J lost 0 bases, with 12 bases between them. The DNA for the CDR3 is TGTGCCAGCAGTTATATAGGAGGGGCGAACACCGGGGAGCTGTTTTTT. Protein sequence: CASSYIGGANTGELFF.

As DNA, the CDR3 is TGTGCCAGCAGCTTGTACAGGGGAAACTATGGCTACACCTTC. Translation gives CASSLYRGNYGYTF. This rearrangement joins TRBV5-6 to TRBJ1-2, with TRBD1 matching over 7 bases. CDR1 and CDR2 (germline): SGHDT, YYEEEE. The V and J ends lost 1 base and 2 bases, in that order; junction bases with no gene match: 2. The CDR3 is 14 residues long.

The chain carries TRBV10-3 and TRBJ1-5; no clear D. Germline CDR1 ENHRY, CDR2 SYGVKD. This CDR3 has 15 residues. Deletions cut 0 bases from V and 1 base from J, with 7 bases between. Here the CDR3 DNA reads TGTGCCATCAGTGAGTCGAGAGGAAGCAATCAGCCCCAGCATTTT. Its translation: CAISESRGSNQPQHF.

The rearrangement links TRBV30 to TRBJ1-6; D gene uncertain. V was pared by 5 bases and J by 5 bases, with 7 bases between. Germline CDR1 GTSNPN, CDR2 SVGIG (reference sequence). There are 12 residues in the CDR3. The DNA for the CDR3 is TGTGCCTGGCGGGTAAATAATTCACCCCTCCACTTT. This gives the protein CAWRVNNSPLHF.

The genes are TRBV7-9 and TRBJ2-7; the match to TRBD2 covers 11 bases. This CDR3 is built from 15 residues. In germline, CDR1 is SEHNR, CDR2 FQNEAQ (reference sequence). Trimming at V came to 5 bases and at J to 3 bases, leaving 6 bases not matched to a gene. The CDR3 nucleotides read TGTGCCAGCAGCCTCCTGACTAGCGGGGTCTACGAGCAGTACTTC. Translation: CASSLLTSGVYEQYF.

The chain joins TRBV6-6 to TRBJ2-5; the match to TRBD2 covers 15 bases. Trimming cost V 7 bases and J 4 bases; bases outside gene matches: 7. This CDR3 is 16 amino acids long. Germline V lookup: CDR1 MNHNY, CDR2 SVGAGI (reference sequence). The CDR3 bases are TGTGCCAGCATTAAGGGACTAGCGGGGGGAGGAGAGACCCAGTACTTC. This encodes CASIKGLAGGGETQYF.

The chain recombines TRBV20-1 with TRBJ1-5; no reliable D call. The V gene's germline CDR1 is DFQATT and CDR2 SNEGSKA (reference sequence). This CDR3 is 15 amino acids long. Trimming cost V 3 bases and J 4 bases, with 16 bases left between them. The CDR3 loop reads CSASNEGRSNQPQHF. DNA for the CDR3: TGCAGTGCTAGTAACGAGGGTCGCAGTAATCAGCCCCAGCATTTT.

V gene TRBV12-3 or TRBV12-4 combines with J gene TRBJ2-2, with a tentative D call TRBD2 (5 bases). This CDR3 has 13 amino acids. The V end lost 5 bases, the J end lost 7 bases, and 11 bases lay between the germline ends. The CDR3 protein is CASSRGMSGELFF. The DNA for the CDR3 is TGTGCCAGCAGTCGGGGTATGAGCGGGGAGCTGTTTTTT.

This chain joins TRBV4-3 and TRBJ1-2; D gene ambiguous. CDR1 is LGHNA, CDR2 YSLEER, per germline. With 0 bases removed from V and 5 bases from J, the gap between germline ends came to 7 bases. This CDR3 has 13 residues. The CDR3 loop is CASSQDGDYGYTF. The CDR3 coding sequence is TGCGCCAGCAGCCAAGACGGAGATTATGGCTACACCTTC.

The chain has TRBV28 and TRBJ2-3; 7 nucleotides line up with TRBD1. The CDR3 runs to 19 residues. Trimming took 4 bases from V and 2 from J; bases not matched to a gene: 18. Germline V gene sequence: CDR1 MDHEN, CDR2 SYDVKM. The CDR3 is CASSSLVGQDGGDTDTQYF. Here the CDR3 DNA reads TGTGCCAGCAGTTCCCTAGTCGGACAGGATGGGGGTGACACAGATACGCAGTATTTT.

This chain joins TRBV10-3 and TRBJ2-7; D might be TRBD1 (6 bases). The CDR3 is 16 amino acids. Germline-derived CDR1 and CDR2 are ENHRY and SYGVKD. The V end was cut by 3 bases, the J end by 0 bases, with 15 bases between. DNA for the CDR3: TGTGCCATCAGTGACTCTTGGACAGAATCCTCCTACGAGCAGTACTTC. Protein sequence: CAISDSWTESSYEQYF.